This record covers a single T cell receptor (beta chain). The antigen remains undetermined. Individuals who donated were healthy Caucasians from Russia aged roughly 6 to 90. The sample is drawn from a study of blood T cells in healthy people across ages. Study conclusions and caveats: The long-lived group displayed more naive CD4+ cells, plus higher diversity, than the aged donors did.

With a J-beta primer mix and a sample-barcoded 5' primer, a second PCR ran about 7 to 11 cycles. TCRdb reprocessed the 5' RACE reads via MiXCR and lists one record per CDR3 protein. Among 1,500,000 or so distinct CDR3 sequences listed, approximately 43% were seen once. The sequencing input was blood. The sequence was collected from a woman aged 18-29 years in good health.

This chain's CDR3 is CSATIRDPIYNSPLHF. The CDR3 region has the DNA TGCAGTGCTACCATAAGGGATCCCATCTATAATTCACCCCTCCACTTT. The rearrangement uses TRBV20-1 and TRBJ1-6; D remains ambiguous. Trimming shortened V by 4 bases and J by 3 bases, and 16 bases separated the two germline ends. The CDR3 sequence is 16 residues long. CDR1 is DFQATT and CDR2 is SNEGSKA in the germline V gene (reference sequence).